This record covers a single TCR beta chain. The target of this receptor is not known. Base qualities are missing; no much larger clone stands one base away. Using the deep immunoSEQ assay, multiplex PCR amplified TCR CDR3 regions from genomic DNA. Extracted genomic DNA from each cell subset was distributed evenly across all wells of several immunoSEQ 96-well plates, and each plate was treated as a replicate. Each replicate PCR for sorted subsets received about 0.2 ug genomic DNA, equal to about 30,000 T cell genomes. The purified libraries were quantified using a Qubit 3.0 fluorometer, sized with a Bioanalyzer 2100, and then quantified again using the KAPA Library Quantification kit. Every immunoSEQ 96-well plate was sequenced on a separate single-read 150-cycle Illumina NextSeq 550 flow cell. The paper's data handling went like this. Because the immunoSEQ output included only junctional sequences and no quality scores, the filtering could not be the same as the filtering used for full-length reads. Sequences were annotated with PyIR, a Python wrapper for IgBLAST v1.9, using IMGT germline references to assign V/J genes and CDR3. Reads were filtered out if the reads had weak V/J assignments (E-value above 1e-6), no CDR3, stop codons, out-of-frame junctions, or ambiguous translated residues. V3J clonotypes were defined as sequences sharing the same inferred V gene, J gene, and CDR3 amino acid sequence. Percentage overlap between repertoires was computed as shared unique clonotypes divided by the size of the smaller repertoire. Richness of each repertoire was evaluated using RTK rarefaction, the Chao1 estimator, and Recon v2.1 estimates of unobserved clonotypes. For all TCRbeta clonotypes obtained by the gDNA method from several donors, generation probabilities were computed with OLGA. Sourced from immuneACCESS, this table was stored by TCRdb with only in-frame sequences that have V and J called. A share of the clones is absent; for the studies checked, an unresolved V gene accounts for under half, and the remainder has no known explanation. V and J calls and clone size are given by that table; D and trimming were obtained from the DNA. This sample holds millions of clones; approximately 95% were observed only once. Jointly, the top ten make up roughly 0.13% of the sample.

The sample is drawn from a study of shared clonotypes between healthy human individuals (dated by TCRdb to about 2020). In terms of the full investigation: A couple of women and three men aged 18 to 49 years were included in the cohort. For each donor, CD4 naive and CD4 memory were each run on three plates, CD8 naive on two plates, and CD8 memory on one plate. To estimate repertoire size and how much clonotype sharing occurs between individuals, the study deeply sequenced the blood TCR repertoires of several healthy adults. Different laboratories and diverse techniques were used to prepare libraries and sequence TCR repertoires, to increase sequencing depth and limit assay-specific biases. Per donor, leukapheresis produced somewhere between about 0.94 and 10 billion PBMCs. What the work shows at the level of the full study, not this receptor alone: Because the study included only a small number of donors, the genetic and exposure-history diversity represented was limited. Higher generation probabilities were observed for clonotypes shared by all four sorted-subset donors than for non-shared clonotypes. Naive subsets generally had larger estimated clonotype richness than memory subsets. Sampling was limited to blood, and TCR repertoires in tissue likely differ from TCR repertoires in blood. Based on pairwise subsampling, the degree of clonotype sharing among donors was expected to be affected by sequencing depth. When four donors were compared, the shared fraction of clonotypes was about 5.2% for naive CD4, 3.5% to 4% for naive CD8, more than 2% for memory CD4, and 0.4% for memory CD8. Incomplete sequencing was indicated by rarefaction of sorted-subset datasets, despite the large sequencing depth.

Healthy HIV-negative adults with no recently reported acute infections or vaccinations were included as donors. Every donor was a Caucasian adult living in Nashville, Tennessee, USA. CD4+ T cells were enriched by magnetic negative selection, after which naive cells were positively selected on CD45RA and the negative fraction was taken as the memory subset. Blood was collected by leukapheresis, and PBMCs were isolated by Ficoll-Histopaque density gradient centrifugation and then cryopreserved in liquid nitrogen vapor phase. Analytical flow cytometry was used to check the purity and quantity of each magnetically sorted T cell population. Genomic DNA was isolated from every sorted fraction and measured by UV absorbance on a Nanodrop 2000c. The source of this sequence is a man aged 18-30 years in good health. Source material: naive CD4+ T cells sorted from blood. The sample's cell subset or site, from its label and the paper: CD45RA+ positively selected.

In nucleotide form, the sequence is TGCGCCAGCAGCTCTCAATCTTCGGGGGGACTAGGGAGCACAGATACGCAGTATTTT. Protein translation: CASSSQSSGGLGSTDTQYF. The V gene is TRBV5-1 and the J gene is TRBJ2-3, and 8 bases in between align with TRBD2. CDR1 and CDR2 are read off the germline V gene as SGHRS and YFSETQ. The CDR3 measures 19 amino acids from cysteine to phenylalanine. The only DNA kept is the CDR3, 57 bases in frame from the first base. For this chain, trimming is 3 bases at the V end and 0 bases at the J end, and the number of junction bases without a gene match is 15.